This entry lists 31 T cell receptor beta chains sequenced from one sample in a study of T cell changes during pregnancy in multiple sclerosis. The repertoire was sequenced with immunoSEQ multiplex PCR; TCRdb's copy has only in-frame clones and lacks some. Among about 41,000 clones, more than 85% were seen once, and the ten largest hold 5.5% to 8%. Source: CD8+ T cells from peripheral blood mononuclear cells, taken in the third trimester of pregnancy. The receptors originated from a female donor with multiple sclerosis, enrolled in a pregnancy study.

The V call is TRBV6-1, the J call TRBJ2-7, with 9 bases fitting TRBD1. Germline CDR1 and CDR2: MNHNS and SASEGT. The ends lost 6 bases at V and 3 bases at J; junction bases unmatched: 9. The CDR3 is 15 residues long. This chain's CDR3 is CASRRGTGINYEQYF. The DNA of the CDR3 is TGTGCCAGCAGGAGGGGGACAGGGATTAACTACGAGCAGTACTTC.

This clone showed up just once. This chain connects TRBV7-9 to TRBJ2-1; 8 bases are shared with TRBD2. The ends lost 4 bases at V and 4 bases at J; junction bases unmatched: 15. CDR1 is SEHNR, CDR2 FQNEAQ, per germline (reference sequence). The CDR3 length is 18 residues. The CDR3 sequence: CASSYRGSSGDLYNEQFF. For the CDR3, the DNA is TGTGCCAGCAGCTATAGGGGGAGTAGCGGGGACCTATACAATGAGCAGTTCTTC. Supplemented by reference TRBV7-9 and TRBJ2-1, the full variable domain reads DTGVSQNPRHKITKRGQNVTFRCDPISEHNRLYWYRQTLGQGPEFLTYFQNEAQLEKSRLLSDRFSAERPKGSFSTLEIQRTEQGDSAMYLCASSYRGSSGDLYNEQFFGPGTRLTVL.

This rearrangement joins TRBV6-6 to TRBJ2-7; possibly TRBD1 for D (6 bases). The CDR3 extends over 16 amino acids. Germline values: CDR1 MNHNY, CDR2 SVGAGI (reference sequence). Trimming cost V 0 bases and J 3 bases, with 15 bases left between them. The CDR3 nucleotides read TGTGCCAGCAGTTACTCGATGGTGGACAGTCGCTACGAGCAGTACTTC. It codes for CASSYSMVDSRYEQYF.

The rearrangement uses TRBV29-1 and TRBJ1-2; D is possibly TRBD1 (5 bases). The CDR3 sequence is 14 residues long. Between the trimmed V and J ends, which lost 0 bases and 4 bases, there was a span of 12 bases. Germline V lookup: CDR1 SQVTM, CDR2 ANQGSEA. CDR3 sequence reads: CSVEEETDPYGYTF. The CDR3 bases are TGCAGCGTTGAAGAGGAGACAGACCCCTATGGCTACACCTTC.

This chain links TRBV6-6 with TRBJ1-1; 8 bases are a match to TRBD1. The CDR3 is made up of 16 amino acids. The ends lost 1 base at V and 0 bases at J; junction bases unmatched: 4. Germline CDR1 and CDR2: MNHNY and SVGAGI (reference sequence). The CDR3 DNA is TGTGCCAGCAGTTACTGGACAGGGCGGATGAACACTGAAGCTTTCTTT. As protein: CASSYWTGRMNTEAFF.

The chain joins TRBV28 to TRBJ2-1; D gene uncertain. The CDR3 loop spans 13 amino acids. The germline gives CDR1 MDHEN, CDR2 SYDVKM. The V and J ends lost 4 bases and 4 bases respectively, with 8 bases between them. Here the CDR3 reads CASSSRSYNEQFF. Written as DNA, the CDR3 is TGTGCCAGCAGTTCTCGGTCGTACAATGAGCAGTTCTTC.

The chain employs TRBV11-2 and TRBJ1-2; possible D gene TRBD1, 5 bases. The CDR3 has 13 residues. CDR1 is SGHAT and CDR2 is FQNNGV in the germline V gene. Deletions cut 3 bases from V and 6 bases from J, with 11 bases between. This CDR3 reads CASSLFKGDGYTF. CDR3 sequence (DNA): TGTGCCAGCAGCTTGTTCAAAGGGGATGGCTACACCTTC.

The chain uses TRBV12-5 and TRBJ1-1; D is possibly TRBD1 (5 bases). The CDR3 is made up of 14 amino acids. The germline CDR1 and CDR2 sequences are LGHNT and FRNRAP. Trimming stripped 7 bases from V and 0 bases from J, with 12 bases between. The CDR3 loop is CASAWGGMNTEAFF. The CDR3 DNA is TGTGCTAGTGCCTGGGGGGGGATGAACACTGAAGCTTTCTTT.

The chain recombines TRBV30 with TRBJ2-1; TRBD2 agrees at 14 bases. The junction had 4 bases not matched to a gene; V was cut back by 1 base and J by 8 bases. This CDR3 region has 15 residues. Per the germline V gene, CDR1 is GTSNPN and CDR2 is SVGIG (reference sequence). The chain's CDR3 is CAWSGLAGGWDEQFF. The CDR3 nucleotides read TGTGCCTGGAGTGGACTAGCGGGGGGGTGGGATGAGCAGTTCTTC.

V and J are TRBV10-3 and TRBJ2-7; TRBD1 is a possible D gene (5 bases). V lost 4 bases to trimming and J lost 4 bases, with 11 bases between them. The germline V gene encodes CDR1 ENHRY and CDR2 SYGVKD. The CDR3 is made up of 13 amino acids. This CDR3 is CAISVPPGYEQYF. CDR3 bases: TGTGCCATCAGTGTCCCCCCAGGGTACGAGCAGTACTTC.

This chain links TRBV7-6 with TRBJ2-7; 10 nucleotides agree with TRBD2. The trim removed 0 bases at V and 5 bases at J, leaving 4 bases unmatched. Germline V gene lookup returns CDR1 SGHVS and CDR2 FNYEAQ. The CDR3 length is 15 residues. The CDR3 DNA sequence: TGTGCCAGCAGCTTAGCGCGCGGACTAGCGGACGAGCAGTACTTC. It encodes CASSLARGLADEQYF.

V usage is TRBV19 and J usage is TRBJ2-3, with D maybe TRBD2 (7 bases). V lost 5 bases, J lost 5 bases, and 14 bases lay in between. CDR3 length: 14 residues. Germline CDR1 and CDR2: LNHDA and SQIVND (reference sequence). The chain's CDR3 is CASSPRGGGDTQYF. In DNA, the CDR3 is TGTGCCAGTAGTCCTCGAGGGGGGGGAGATACGCAGTATTTT.

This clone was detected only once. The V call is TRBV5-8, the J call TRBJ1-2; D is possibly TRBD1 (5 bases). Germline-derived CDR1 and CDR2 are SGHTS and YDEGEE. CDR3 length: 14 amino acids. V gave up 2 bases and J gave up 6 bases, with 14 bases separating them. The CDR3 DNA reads TGTGCCAGCAGCTTAGCGGGGCAGGGTGATGGCTACACCTTC. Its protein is CASSLAGQGDGYTF. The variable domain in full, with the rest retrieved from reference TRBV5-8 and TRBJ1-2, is EAGVTQSPTHLIKTRGQQATLRCSPISGHTSVYWYQQALGLGLQFLLWYDEGEERNRGNFPPRFSGRQFPNYSSELNVNALELEDSALYLCASSLAGQGDGYTFGSGTRLTVV.

CDR3: CAVKGDRGRGNTEAFF. CDR3 sequence (DNA): TGTGCCGTTAAAGGAGACAGGGGGCGCGGGAACACTGAAGCTTTCTTT. V usage is TRBV21-1 and J usage is TRBJ1-1; the table gives TRBD1 as D, unverified against the DNA. TRBV21-1 is described as a pseudogene. The CDR3 has 16 amino acids.

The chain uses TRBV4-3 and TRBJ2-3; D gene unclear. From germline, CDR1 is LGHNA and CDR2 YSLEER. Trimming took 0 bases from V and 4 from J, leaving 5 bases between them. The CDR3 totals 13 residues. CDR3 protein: CASSQERADTQYF. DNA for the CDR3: TGCGCCAGCAGCCAAGAACGCGCAGATACGCAGTATTTT.

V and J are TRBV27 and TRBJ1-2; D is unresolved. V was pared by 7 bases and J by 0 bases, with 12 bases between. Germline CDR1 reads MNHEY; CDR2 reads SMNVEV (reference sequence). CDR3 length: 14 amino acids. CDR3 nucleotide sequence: TGTGCCAGCAAGGAGGACGCCGCTAACTATGGCTACACCTTC. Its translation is CASKEDAANYGYTF.

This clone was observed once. DNA of the CDR3: TGTGCCAGCAGCTTAGCCCTCGGGGGGTACGAGCAGTACTTC. It is translated as CASSLALGGYEQYF. The chain recombines TRBV11-2 with TRBJ2-7; 7 nucleotides align to TRBD2. This CDR3 is built from 14 residues. CDR1 and CDR2 from the germline V gene are SGHAT and FQNNGV. V lost 1 base, J lost 4 bases, and 4 bases stayed unmatched.

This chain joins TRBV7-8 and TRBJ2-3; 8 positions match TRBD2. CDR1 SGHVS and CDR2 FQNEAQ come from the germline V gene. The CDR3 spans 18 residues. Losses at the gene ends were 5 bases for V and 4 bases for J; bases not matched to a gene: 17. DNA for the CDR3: TGTGCCAGCAGCCCCCCGCCCCAGGGACTAGAAGATGCAGATACGCAGTATTTT. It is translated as CASSPPPQGLEDADTQYF.

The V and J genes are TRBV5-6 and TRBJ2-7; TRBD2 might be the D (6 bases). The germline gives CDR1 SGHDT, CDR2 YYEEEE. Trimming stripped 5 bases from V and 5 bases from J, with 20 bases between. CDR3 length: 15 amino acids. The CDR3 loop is CASSGGTAWLNEQYF. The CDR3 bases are TGTGCCAGCAGTGGAGGGACTGCCTGGTTGAACGAGCAGTACTTC.

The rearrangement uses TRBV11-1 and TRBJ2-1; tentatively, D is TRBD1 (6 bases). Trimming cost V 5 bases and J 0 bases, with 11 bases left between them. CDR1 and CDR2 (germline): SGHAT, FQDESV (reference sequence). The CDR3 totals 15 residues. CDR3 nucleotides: TGTGCCAGCAGCGTCTACAGGGACTCCTACAATGAGCAGTTCTTC. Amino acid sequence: CASSVYRDSYNEQFF.

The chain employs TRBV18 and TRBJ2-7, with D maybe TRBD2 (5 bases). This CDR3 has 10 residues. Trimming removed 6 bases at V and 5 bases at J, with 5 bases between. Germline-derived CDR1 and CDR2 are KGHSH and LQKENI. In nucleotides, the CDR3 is TGTGCCAGCTCCGGGGACGAGCAGTACTTC. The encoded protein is CASSGDEQYF.

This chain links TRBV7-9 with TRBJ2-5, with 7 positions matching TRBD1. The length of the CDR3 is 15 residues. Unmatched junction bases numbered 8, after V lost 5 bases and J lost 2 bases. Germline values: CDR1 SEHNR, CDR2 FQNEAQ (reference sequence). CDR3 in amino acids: CASSPSWDSQETQYF. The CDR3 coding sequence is TGTGCCAGCAGCCCGAGTTGGGACAGTCAAGAGACCCAGTACTTC.

The CDR3: CARSLPPGELFF. CDR3 nucleotide sequence: TGTGCCAGAAGCTTGCCCCCTGGGGAGCTGTTTTTT. This sequence joins TRBV5-3 and TRBJ2-2; no clear D gene. TRBV5-3 is reported as an ORF; its role is uncertain. The CDR3 consists of 12 residues. V lost 1 base and J lost 8, with 6 bases in between.

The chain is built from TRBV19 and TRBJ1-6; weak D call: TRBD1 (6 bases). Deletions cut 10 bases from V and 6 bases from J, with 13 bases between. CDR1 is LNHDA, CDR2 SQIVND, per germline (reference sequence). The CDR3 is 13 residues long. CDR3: CATAGVGNSPLHF. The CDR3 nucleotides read TGTGCCACTGCAGGGGTGGGTAATTCACCCCTCCACTTT.

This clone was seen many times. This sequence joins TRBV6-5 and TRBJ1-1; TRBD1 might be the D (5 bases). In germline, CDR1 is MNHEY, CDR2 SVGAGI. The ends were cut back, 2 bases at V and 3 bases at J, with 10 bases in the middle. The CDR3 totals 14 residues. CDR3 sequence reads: CASSYRGLYTEAFF. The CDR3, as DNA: TGTGCCAGCAGTTACCGGGGGTTGTACACTGAAGCTTTCTTT.

The chain's CDR3 is CASSPDRGDTEAFF. CDR3 nucleotides: TGTGCCAGCAGCCCGGACAGGGGGGACACTGAAGCTTTCTTT. The chain has TRBV5-4 and TRBJ1-1; 10 bases align to TRBD1. Germline CDR1 SGHNT, CDR2 YYREEE (reference sequence). CDR3 length equals 14 residues. After removal of 4 bases from V and 3 bases from J, the junction contained 3 bases not matched to a gene. Supplemented by reference TRBV5-4 and TRBJ1-1, the full variable domain reads ETGVTQSPTHLIKTRGQQVTLRCSSQSGHNTVSWYQQALGQGPQFIFQYYREEENGRGNFPPRFSGLQFPNYSSELNVNALELDDSALYLCASSPDRGDTEAFFGQGTRLTVV.

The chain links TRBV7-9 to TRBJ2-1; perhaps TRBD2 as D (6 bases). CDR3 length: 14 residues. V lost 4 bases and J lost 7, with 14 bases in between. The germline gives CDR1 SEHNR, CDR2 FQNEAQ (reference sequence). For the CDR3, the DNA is TGTGCCAGCAGCTACCCACGCAGCGGGAATGAGCAGTTCTTC. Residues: CASSYPRSGNEQFF.

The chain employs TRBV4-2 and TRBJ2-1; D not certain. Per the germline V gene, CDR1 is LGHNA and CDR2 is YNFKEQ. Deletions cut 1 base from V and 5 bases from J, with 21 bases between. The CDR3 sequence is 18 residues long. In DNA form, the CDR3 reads TGTGCCAGCAGCCAAGCTATCGACTCCTTGCCCGAAGACAATGAGCAGTTCTTC. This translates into CASSQAIDSLPEDNEQFF.

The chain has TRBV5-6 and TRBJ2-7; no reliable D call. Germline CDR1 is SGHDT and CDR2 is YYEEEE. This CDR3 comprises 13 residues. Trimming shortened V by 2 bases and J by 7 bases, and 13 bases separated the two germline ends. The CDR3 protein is CASSLALVGEQYF. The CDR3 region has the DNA TGTGCCAGCAGCTTAGCCCTAGTGGGTGAGCAGTACTTC.

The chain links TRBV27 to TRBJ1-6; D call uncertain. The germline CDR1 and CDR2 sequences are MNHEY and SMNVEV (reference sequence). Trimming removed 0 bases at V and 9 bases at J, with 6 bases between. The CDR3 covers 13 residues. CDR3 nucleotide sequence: TGTGCCAGCAGTTTATCATCTCCTTCACCCCTCCACTTT. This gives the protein CASSLSSPSPLHF.

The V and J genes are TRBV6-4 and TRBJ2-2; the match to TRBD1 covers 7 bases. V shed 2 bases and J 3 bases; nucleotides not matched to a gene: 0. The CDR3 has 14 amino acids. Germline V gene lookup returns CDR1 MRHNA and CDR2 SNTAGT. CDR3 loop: CASSDDRDTGELFF. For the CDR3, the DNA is TGTGCCAGCAGTGACGACAGGGACACCGGGGAGCTGTTTTTT.